This TCR beta chain is drawn from a study of T cell responses to AZD1222 COVID-19 vaccine. Concerning this clone: Its antigen is unknown.

Here immunoSEQ multiplex PCR was the method, and the copy in TCRdb shows in-frame clones only, minus some. The sample has over 100,000 clones; approximately 86% are singletons. The germline gives CDR1 GTSNPN, CDR2 SVGIG (reference sequence). The CDR3 totals 12 residues. The germline V and J ends were trimmed by 1 base and 11 bases, with 14 bases remaining between them. The study's findings and limits: AZD1222 recipients seropositive at baseline numbered only six or seven. White British ancestry dominated among donors, who included more females, and clonal diversity was possibly underestimated.

The specimen comprised peripheral blood, sampled on day 0 of MenACWY control vaccination. This clonotype originated in an adult in good health. The V call is TRBV30, the J call TRBJ1-1; no definite D call. The chain's CDR3 is CAWSALINGAFF. DNA for the CDR3: TGTGCCTGGAGTGCGCTGATCAATGGGGCTTTCTTT.